The 20 T cell receptor beta chains presented below share a single source sample, sequenced in a study of blood T cells in healthy people across ages. Combining a sample-barcoded 5' primer with a J-beta primer mix, a second PCR ran for about 6 to 11 cycles. TCRdb reprocessed the 5' RACE reads via MiXCR and lists one record per CDR3 protein. The data show fewer than 1,200,000 distinct CDR3 sequences, around 25% seen once. The same specimen was also included in a second study, on T cells of mothers and their children.

Source material: blood. These receptors were obtained from a girl aged 2 to 10 in good health.

This clonotype was seen a few times. V usage is TRBV3-1 and J usage is TRBJ2-5, with a possible D match to TRBD1 (5 bases). The CDR3 spans 16 residues. The V gene lost 2 bases and the J gene lost 1 base, with 14 bases spanning the gap. CDR1 and CDR2 (germline): LGHDT, YNNKEL (reference sequence). CDR3 coding DNA: TGTGCCAGCAGCCAACGCCTTGGGGCAGTCCAAGAGACCCAGTACTTC. This gives the protein CASSQRLGAVQETQYF.

This clonotype was found a few times. A read error is possible here, since a much larger clone lies one base away. This chain links TRBV3-1 with TRBJ1-2, with unresolved D. V shed 4 bases and J shed 4 bases, with 13 bases lying between them. Germline CDR1 and CDR2: LGHDT and YNNKEL (reference sequence). This CDR3 has 14 amino acids. The CDR3 region has the DNA TGTGCCAGCAGCCCCTGCTTCTCCGTCTATGGCTACACCTTC. Translating it yields CASSPCFSVYGYTF.

This chain uses TRBV7-9 with TRBJ2-7; 9 bases line up with TRBD1. The V gene end was trimmed by 4 bases and the J gene end by 6 bases; junction bases not matched to a gene: 10. The CDR3 runs 15 residues. The germline V gene encodes CDR1 SEHNR and CDR2 FQNEAQ (reference sequence). The CDR3 region has the DNA TGTGCCAGCAGCTCCTCCGGGACAGGGTTACGCGAGCAGTACTTC. Its translation: CASSSSGTGLREQYF.

The CDR3 protein is CASSQDRTGYGYTF. In DNA form, the CDR3 reads TGCGCCAGCAGCCAAGATCGGACAGGTTATGGCTACACCTTC. The V and J genes are TRBV4-3 and TRBJ1-2; 7 bases are shared with TRBD1. Germline CDR1 is LGHNA and CDR2 is YSLEER. This CDR3 has 14 residues. The ends lost 0 bases at V and 5 bases at J; junction bases unmatched: 3.

This chain uses TRBV7-2 with TRBJ2-7; tentatively, D is TRBD1 (6 bases). Germline V CDR1 and CDR2: SGHTA, FQGNSA. Trimming took off 4 bases at V and 0 bases at J, with 16 bases between the two ends. This CDR3 region has 16 residues. CDR3 DNA sequence: TGTGCCAGCAGCTCCAAGTCCGGACAGCACTCCTACGAGCAGTACTTC. This gives the protein CASSSKSGQHSYEQYF.

This clonotype occurred a few times. The rearrangement links TRBV4-1 to TRBJ1-6; D uncertain. The CDR3 is 16 residues long. CDR1 and CDR2 (germline): MGHRA, YSYEKL. Trimming pared 1 base from V and 7 bases from J, leaving 14 bases between. The CDR3 bases are TGCGCCAGCAGCCAAGGAGCTGAGGGAGCAAATTCACCCCTCCACTTT. This codes for CASSQGAEGANSPLHF.

At least ten counts were recorded for this clonotype. This chain links TRBV24-1 with TRBJ2-5; D perhaps matches TRBD1 (6 bases). The germline V and J ends were trimmed by 6 bases and 5 bases, with 15 bases remaining between them. This CDR3 has 14 amino acids. Germline CDR1 KGHDR, CDR2 SFDVKD. The CDR3 sequence is CATSRGQTYETQYF. In DNA form, the CDR3 reads TGTGCCACCAGTCGGGGACAAACCTATGAGACCCAGTACTTC.

This clonotype was seen at least ten times. The rearrangement links TRBV3-1 to TRBJ2-3; the D gene could be TRBD1 or TRBD2 (5 bases each). CDR1 LGHDT and CDR2 YNNKEL come from the germline V gene (reference sequence). V was trimmed by 0 bases and J by 1 base, leaving 8 bases between them. The CDR3 has 15 residues. The CDR3 DNA is TGTGCCAGCAGCCAAGAGGGGGTCGGCACAGATACGCAGTATTTT. Amino acids: CASSQEGVGTDTQYF.

This sequence joins TRBV28 and TRBJ2-6; D may be TRBD1 (5 bases). Between the trimmed V and J ends, which lost 5 bases and 2 bases, there was a span of 10 bases. CDR3 size: 15 residues. The V gene's germline CDR1 is MDHEN and CDR2 SYDVKM. For the CDR3, the DNA is TGTGCCAGCAGTACGCAGGGCCCTGGGGCCAACGTCCTGACTTTC. Encoded protein: CASSTQGPGANVLTF.

The chain uses TRBV3-1 and TRBJ2-1, with D perhaps TRBD2 (5 bases). The CDR3 has 16 amino acids. The germline V gene has CDR1 LGHDT and CDR2 YNNKEL (reference sequence). The V end lost 1 base, the J end lost 4 bases, and 14 bases lay between the germline ends. CDR3 sequence: CASSQVSRVSYNEQFF. The CDR3 DNA reads as TGTGCCAGCAGCCAAGTTTCGAGGGTTTCATACAATGAGCAGTTCTTC.

The chain is built from TRBV7-3 and TRBJ2-7; TRBD2 is a possible D gene (7 bases). The germline V gene has CDR1 SGHTA and CDR2 FQGTGA. Trimming shortened V by 5 bases and J by 4 bases, and 18 bases separated the two germline ends. The CDR3 consists of 15 residues. CDR3 bases: TGTGCCAGCAGCCCGAGGGGGGGCGCAGGGTACGAGCAGTACTTC. Its protein product is CASSPRGGAGYEQYF.

This chain links TRBV29-1 with TRBJ1-1; the D gene is possibly TRBD1 (6 bases). Germline CDR1 and CDR2: SQVTM and ANQGSEA. The CDR3 runs to 12 residues. V dropped 5 bases and J dropped 3 bases, with 10 bases sitting between them. The chain's CDR3 is CSVRYRDTEAFF. CDR3 DNA sequence: TGCAGCGTTAGATACAGGGACACTGAAGCTTTCTTT.

The chain couples TRBV6-6 to TRBJ1-6; TRBD1 matches at 9 bases. Germline assignment: CDR1 MNHNY and CDR2 SVGAGI (reference sequence). J gave up 7 bases and V 5 bases, and 6 bases lay outside the gene matches. This CDR3 has 15 residues. CDR3 amino acids: CASSIPGQGNSPLHF. The CDR3 nucleotides are TGTGCCAGCAGTATTCCGGGACAGGGAAATTCACCCCTCCACTTT.

V usage is TRBV11-2 and J usage is TRBJ2-7; 8 bases are a match to TRBD2. Trimming removed 5 bases from V and 4 bases from J; junction bases left unmatched: 13. The germline V gene has CDR1 SGHAT and CDR2 FQNNGV. The CDR3 contains 16 residues. CDR3 residues: CASSPTALAGYYEQYF. DNA for the CDR3: TGTGCCAGCAGCCCCACCGCCCTAGCGGGCTATTACGAGCAGTACTTC.

In this sample, this clonotype turned up a few times. The rearrangement joins TRBV11-2 to TRBJ2-5, with D possibly matching TRBD2 (6 bases). The tail of the sequence fits TRBJ2-7 better, so the J call may be wrong. This CDR3 is built from 14 residues. Germline assignment: CDR1 SGHAT and CDR2 FQNNGV. CDR3 sequence (DNA): TGTGCCAGCAGTCGCTCCGGGACTGGGGGCGAGCAGTACTTC. Translated, it gives CASSRSGTGGEQYF.

The chain joins TRBV28 to TRBJ2-1, with TRBD1 identical over 11 bases. V lost 2 bases and J lost 5; bases outside the gene matches: 11. CDR3 size: 18 residues. CDR1 and CDR2 (germline): MDHEN, SYDVKM. The CDR3 sequence: CASSLGSGTGGLDNEQFF. The CDR3 DNA is TGTGCCAGCAGTTTAGGCTCTGGGACAGGGGGTCTCGACAATGAGCAGTTCTTC.

The V gene is TRBV11-3, the J gene TRBJ2-7; 9 bases are a match to TRBD2. CDR3 length: 14 amino acids. CDR1 SGHNT and CDR2 YENEEA come from the germline V gene. J lost 7 bases, V lost 0 bases, and 4 bases had no gene match. The CDR3 DNA is TGTGCCAGCAGCTTAGAAGCGGGGGGAGGTGAGCAGTACTTC. Translation gives CASSLEAGGGEQYF. The whole variable domain, filled in from reference TRBV11-3 and TRBJ2-7, reads EAGVVQSPRYKIIEKKQPVAFWCNPISGHNTLYWYLQNLGQGPELLIRYENEEAVDDSQLPKDRFSAERLKGVDSTLKIQPAELGDSAVYLCASSLEAGGGEQYFGPGTRLTVT.

This clonotype was seen a handful of times. CDR3 residues: CASSQGDGGANVLTF. In DNA, the CDR3 is TGTGCCAGCAGCCAAGGGGACGGTGGGGCCAACGTCCTGACTTTC. The V call is TRBV4-2, the J call TRBJ2-6; D possibly matches TRBD1 or TRBD2 (5 bases each). CDR3 length equals 15 residues. V lost 1 base, J lost 3 bases, and 7 bases lay in between. Germline values: CDR1 LGHNA, CDR2 YNFKEQ.

This chain connects TRBV19 to TRBJ2-1; D tentatively fits TRBD1 or TRBD2 (6 bases each). This CDR3 has 18 residues. Between the trimmed V and J ends, which lost 3 bases and 2 bases, there was a span of 20 bases. Germline CDR1 reads LNHDA; CDR2 reads SQIVND (reference sequence). The CDR3 sequence is CASSMGTEGGRTYNEQFF. Here the CDR3 DNA reads TGTGCCAGTAGTATGGGAACGGAAGGGGGGCGGACCTACAATGAGCAGTTCTTC.

The V and J genes are TRBV11-2 and TRBJ2-5, with 7 bases lining up with TRBD2. CDR1 is SGHAT and CDR2 is FQNNGV in the germline V gene. Trimming took 5 bases from V and 5 from J; bases not matched to a gene: 11. The CDR3 is made up of 15 amino acids. CDR3 nucleotide sequence: TGTGCCAGCAGCCCCTTGGGAGGGCGTGGGGAGACCCAGTACTTC. Translation: CASSPLGGRGETQYF.